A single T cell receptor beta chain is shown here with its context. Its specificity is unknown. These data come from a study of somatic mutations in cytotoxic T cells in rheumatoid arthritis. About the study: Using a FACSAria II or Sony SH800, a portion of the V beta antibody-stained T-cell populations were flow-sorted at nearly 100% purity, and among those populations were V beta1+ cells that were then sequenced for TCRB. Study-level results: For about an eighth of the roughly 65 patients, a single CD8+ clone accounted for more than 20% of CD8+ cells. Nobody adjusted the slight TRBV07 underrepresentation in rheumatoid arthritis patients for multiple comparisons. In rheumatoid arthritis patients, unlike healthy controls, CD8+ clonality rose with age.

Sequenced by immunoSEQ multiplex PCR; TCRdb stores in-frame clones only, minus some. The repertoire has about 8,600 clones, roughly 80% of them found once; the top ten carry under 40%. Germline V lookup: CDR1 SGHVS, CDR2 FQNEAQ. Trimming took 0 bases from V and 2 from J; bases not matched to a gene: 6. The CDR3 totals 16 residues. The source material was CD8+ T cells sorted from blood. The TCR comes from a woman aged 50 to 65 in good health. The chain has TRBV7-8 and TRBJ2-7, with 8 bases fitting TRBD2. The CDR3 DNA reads TGTGCCAGCAGCTTAGCGCTGCCGGGGGGGACCTACGAGCAGTACTTC. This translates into CASSLALPGGTYEQYF. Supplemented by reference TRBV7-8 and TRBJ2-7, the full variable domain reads GAGVSQSPRYKVAKRGQDVALRCDPISGHVSLFWYQQALGQGPEFLTYFQNEAQLDKSGLPSDRFFAERPEGSVSTLKIQRTQQEDSAVYLCASSLALPGGTYEQYFGPGTRLTVT.